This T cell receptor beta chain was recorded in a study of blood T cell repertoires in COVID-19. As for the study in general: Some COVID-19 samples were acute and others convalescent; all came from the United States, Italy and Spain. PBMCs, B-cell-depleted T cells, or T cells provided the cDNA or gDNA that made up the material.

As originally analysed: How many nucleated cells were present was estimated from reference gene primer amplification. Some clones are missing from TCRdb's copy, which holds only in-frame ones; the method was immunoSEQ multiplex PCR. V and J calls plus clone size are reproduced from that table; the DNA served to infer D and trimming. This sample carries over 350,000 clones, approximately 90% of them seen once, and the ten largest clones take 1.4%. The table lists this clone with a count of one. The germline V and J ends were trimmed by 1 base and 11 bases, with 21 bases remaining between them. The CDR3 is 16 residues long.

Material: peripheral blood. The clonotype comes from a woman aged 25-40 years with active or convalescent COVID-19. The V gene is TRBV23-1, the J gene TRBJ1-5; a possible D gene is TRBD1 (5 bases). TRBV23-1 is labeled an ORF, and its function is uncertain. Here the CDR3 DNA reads TGCGCCAGCAGTCAATGCCTAAACAGCGTCCGGGGGGCCCAGCATTTT. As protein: CASSQCLNSVRGAQHF.